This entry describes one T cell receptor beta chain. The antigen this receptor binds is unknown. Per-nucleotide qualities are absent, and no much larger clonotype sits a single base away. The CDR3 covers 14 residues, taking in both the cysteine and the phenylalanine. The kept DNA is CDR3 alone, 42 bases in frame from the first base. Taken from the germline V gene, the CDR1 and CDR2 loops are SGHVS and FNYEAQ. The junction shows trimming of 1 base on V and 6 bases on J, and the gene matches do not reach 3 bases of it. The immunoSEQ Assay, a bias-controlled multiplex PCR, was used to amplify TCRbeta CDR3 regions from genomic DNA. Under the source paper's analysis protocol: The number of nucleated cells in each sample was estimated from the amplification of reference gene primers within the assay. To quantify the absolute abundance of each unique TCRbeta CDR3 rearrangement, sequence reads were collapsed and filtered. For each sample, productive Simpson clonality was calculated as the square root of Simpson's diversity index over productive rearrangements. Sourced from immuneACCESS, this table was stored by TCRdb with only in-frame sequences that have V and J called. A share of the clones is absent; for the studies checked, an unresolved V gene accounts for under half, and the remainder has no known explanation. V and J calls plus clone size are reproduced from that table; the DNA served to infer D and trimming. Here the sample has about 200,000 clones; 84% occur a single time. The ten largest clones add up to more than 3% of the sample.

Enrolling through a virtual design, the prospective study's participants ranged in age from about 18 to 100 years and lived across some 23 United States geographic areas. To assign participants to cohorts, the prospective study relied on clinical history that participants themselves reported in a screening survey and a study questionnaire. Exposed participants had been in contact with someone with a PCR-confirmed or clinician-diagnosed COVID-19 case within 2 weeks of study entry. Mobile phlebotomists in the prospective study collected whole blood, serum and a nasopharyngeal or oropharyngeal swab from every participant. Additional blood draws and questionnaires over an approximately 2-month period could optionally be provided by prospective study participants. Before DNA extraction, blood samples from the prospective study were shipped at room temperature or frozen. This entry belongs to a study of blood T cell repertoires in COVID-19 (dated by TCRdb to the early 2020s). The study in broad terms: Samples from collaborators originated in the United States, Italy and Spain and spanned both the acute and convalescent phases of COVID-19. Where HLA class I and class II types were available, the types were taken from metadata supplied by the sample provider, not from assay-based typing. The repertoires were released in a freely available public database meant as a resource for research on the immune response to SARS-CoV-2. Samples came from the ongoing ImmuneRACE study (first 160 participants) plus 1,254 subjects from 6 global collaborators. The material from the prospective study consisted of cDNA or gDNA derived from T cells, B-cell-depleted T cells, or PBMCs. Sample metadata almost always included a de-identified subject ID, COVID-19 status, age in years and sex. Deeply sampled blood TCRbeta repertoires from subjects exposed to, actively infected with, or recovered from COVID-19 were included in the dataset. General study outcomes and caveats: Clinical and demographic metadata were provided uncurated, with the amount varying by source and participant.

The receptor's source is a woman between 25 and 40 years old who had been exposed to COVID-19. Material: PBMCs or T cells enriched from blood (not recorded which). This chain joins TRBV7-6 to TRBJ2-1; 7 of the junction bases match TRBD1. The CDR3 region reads CASSLVGDSNEQFF. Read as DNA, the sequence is TGTGCCAGCAGCTTAGTGGGGGACAGCAATGAGCAGTTCTTC.